This record looks at one T cell receptor beta chain sequence and its context. Antigen: not known. The V end lost 4 bases, the J end lost 2 bases, and 12 bases lay between the germline ends. CDR3 length: 16 amino acids. Germline V gene sequence: CDR1 MNHEY, CDR2 SVGAGI. The assay that was used to sequence DNA from cultured CD4+ T cells was the Oncomine TCR Beta short-read assay. One entry per CDR3 protein, called by TCRdb with MiXCR from the PCR reads. The sample shows roughly 14,000 distinct CDR3 sequences, 40% to 65% of them seen only once. This sample is part of a study of vaccination and CD4 T cells after COVID-19. Treatment given: approximately nine-day PBMC culture with coronavirus spike peptide pools or control peptides (ViraFEST assay).

The clonotype comes from a human donor who had recovered from COVID-19. The chain carries TRBV6-5 and TRBJ1-6, with D unresolved. The source material was CD4+ T cells from blood, cultured in vitro, sampled before SARS-CoV-2 vaccination. The DNA for the CDR3 is TGTGCCAGCAGTTTTTCCCCACAACCCTATAATTCACCCCTCCACTTT. The encoded protein is CASSFSPQPYNSPLHF.